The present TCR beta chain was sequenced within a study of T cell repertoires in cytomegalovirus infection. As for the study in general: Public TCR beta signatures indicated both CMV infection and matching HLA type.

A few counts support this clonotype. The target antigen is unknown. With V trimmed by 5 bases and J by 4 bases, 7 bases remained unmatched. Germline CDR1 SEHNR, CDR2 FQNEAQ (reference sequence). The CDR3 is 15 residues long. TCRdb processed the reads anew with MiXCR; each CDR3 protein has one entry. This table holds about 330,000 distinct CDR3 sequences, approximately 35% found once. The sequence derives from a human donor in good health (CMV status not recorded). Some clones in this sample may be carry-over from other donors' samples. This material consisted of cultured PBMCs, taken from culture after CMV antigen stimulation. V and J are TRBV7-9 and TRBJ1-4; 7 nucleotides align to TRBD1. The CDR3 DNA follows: TGTGCCAGCAGCGGGCCCGACAGGGATAATGAAAAACTGTTTTTT. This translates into CASSGPDRDNEKLFF.